This T cell receptor beta chain comes out of a study of blood T cells in healthy people across ages. The sample holds a few counts of this clonotype. A second PCR of 7 to 11 cycles used a sample-barcoded 5' primer and a J-beta primer mix. TCRdb redid the calling of the 5' RACE reads with MiXCR, one entry per CDR3 protein. The sample includes some 1.8 million distinct CDR3 sequences, more than 35% of them seen just once. Trimming stripped 6 bases from V and 6 bases from J, with 15 bases between. The CDR3 totals 13 residues. This rearrangement joins TRBV12-3 or TRBV12-4 to TRBJ2-7; D remains unclear. The sequenced sample consisted of blood. This receptor was taken from a human donor in good health. The CDR3 DNA sequence: TGTGCCAGCAGCCCTCGGCTCCCGGCCGAGCAGTACTTC. This gives the protein CASSPRLPAEQYF.